These T cell receptor beta chains were read from a single sample in a study of CD8 T cells in Susac syndrome. One entry per CDR3 protein results from TCRdb running MiXCR on the immunoSEQ multiplex PCR reads. The data show some 180,000 distinct CDR3 sequences, around 96% seen once. Sequences were obtained from CD4+ T cells from PBMCs. These receptors were collected from a human donor in good health. Each CDR3 is given with its conserved first and last residue. A D gene is named only where the DNA matches it firmly. Expanded clones get a size class; other rows say once, few or many, or leave the size out.

abundance | d_gene | j_gene | v_gene | CDR3nt | CDR3aa
once | - | TRBJ2-7 | TRBV1 | TGCACCAGAGGGACTAGCGGGTACGAGCAGTACTTC | CTRGTSGYEQYF
- | TRBD2 | TRBJ2-1 | TRBV5-1 | TGCGCCAGCAGCTGGCTAGCGGGAGTTAATGAGCAGTTCTTC | CASSWLAGVNEQFF
- | - | TRBJ1-1 | TRBV7-9 | TGTGCCAGCAGCTTAGAGGGAGTGGCTTTCTTT | CASSLEGVAFF
- | TRBD1 | TRBJ1-5 | TRBV28 | TGTGCCAGCGGTCCGGGACAGGGACCCAATCAGCCCCAGCATTTT | CASGPGQGPNQPQHF
- | TRBD1 | TRBJ2-7 | TRBV20-1 | TGCAGTGCTAGTAAACAGGGGGCCTACGAGCAGTACTTC | CSASKQGAYEQYF
- | - | TRBJ2-5 | TRBV30 | TGTGCCTGGAACCTGGGCCAAGAGACCCAGTACTTC | CAWNLGQETQYF
once | TRBD1 | TRBJ2-5 | TRBV20-1 | TGCAGTGCTAGAGCGGGACAGAACCAAGAGACCCAGTACTTC | CSARAGQNQETQYF
- | - | TRBJ1-2 | TRBV18 | TGTGCCAGCTCACCGGAAGGGTTATCTAACTATGGCTACACCTTC | CASSPEGLSNYGYTF
- | - | TRBJ1-2 | TRBV7-9 | TGTGCCAGCAGCTTAGTCAACTATGGCTACACCTTC | CASSLVNYGYTF
- | - | TRBJ1-1 | TRBV28 | TGTGCCAGCAGTCCGCCAGTGAACACTGAAGCTTTCTTT | CASSPPVNTEAFF
- | - | TRBJ2-6 | TRBV20-1 | TGCAGTGCTCCGGGCGGGGCCAACGTCCTGACTTTC | CSAPGGANVLTF
- | TRBD2 | TRBJ2-1 | TRBV6-2/TRBV6-3 | TGTGCCAGCAGGACGGGACTAGTAAGGGCTAGGGTTGAGCAGTTCTTC | CASRTGLVRARVEQFF
few | - | TRBJ1-1 | TRBV12-3/TRBV12-4 | TGTGCCAGCAGTTCTGAGGGAGGGAACACTGAAGCTTTCTTT | CASSSEGGNTEAFF
- | - | TRBJ2-3 | TRBV4-1 | TGCGCCAGCAGCCAAGGGTGGGGAAACACAGATACGCAGTATTTT | CASSQGWGNTDTQYF
- | - | TRBJ1-1 | TRBV29-1 | TGCAGCGTTGAAGCCGCCAGGAACACTGAAGCTTTCTTT | CSVEAARNTEAFF
- | TRBD2 | TRBJ2-1 | TRBV7-9 | TGTGCCGGTCGCGGGAGTGGAAATGAGCAGTTCTTC | CAGRGSGNEQFF
- | - | TRBJ2-7 | TRBV30 | TGTGCCTGGAGTGTAGACGGATACGAGCAGTACTTC | CAWSVDGYEQYF
- | - | TRBJ2-1 | TRBV29-1 | TGCAGCGTCGCCAGACAGGGTCGGGGGGAGCAGTTCTTC | CSVARQGRGEQFF
- | - | TRBJ2-5 | TRBV24-1 | TGTGCCACCAGTGAGTTTTTGGGGGTTGGAAAAGAGACCCAGTACTTC | CATSEFLGVGKETQYF
- | TRBD2 | TRBJ2-7 | TRBV18 | TGTGCCAGCTCACCGTCTAGCGGACCCTACGAGCAGTACTTC | CASSPSSGPYEQYF
- | TRBD2 | TRBJ2-1 | TRBV7-9 | TGTGCCAGCACCTTAGCGGGGAACTACAATGAGCAGTTCTTC | CASTLAGNYNEQFF
- | - | TRBJ1-5 | TRBV30 | TGTGCCTGGACCCAGGGGAGCAATCAGCCCCAGCATTTT | CAWTQGSNQPQHF
once | - | TRBJ2-1 | TRBV5-1 | TGCGCTTTCCCGGGAGGACAGGGAGCCTACAATGAGCAGTTCTTC | CAFPGGQGAYNEQFF
- | - | TRBJ2-1 | TRBV7-8 | TGTGCCAGCAGCTTAGCGGGACGTTCCTACAATGAGCAGTTCTTC | CASSLAGRSYNEQFF
- | - | TRBJ2-6 | TRBV7-2 | TGTGCCAGCAGCTTAAGCAAGGTCCTAGCTGGGGCCAACGTCCTGACTTTC | CASSLSKVLAGANVLTF
- | - | TRBJ1-1 | TRBV27 | TGTGCCAGCAGTTTATGGGCGGGAGCTGAAGCTTTCTTT | CASSLWAGAEAFF
once | - | TRBJ2-3 | TRBV7-3 | TGTGCCAGCAGCCAGAATAGCGGCACAGATACGCAGTATTTT | CASSQNSGTDTQYF
- | - | TRBJ1-2 | TRBV18 | TGTGCCAGCTCACCAACAGGACAGCCAAGAATCTATGGCTACACCTTC | CASSPTGQPRIYGYTF
- | - | TRBJ2-1 | TRBV3-1 | TGTGCCAGCAGCCAGGGGCGCGAGCAGTTCTTC | CASSQGREQFF
- | - | TRBJ2-7 | TRBV4-3 | TGCGCCAGCAGCCAAGATCTTAGGGTCGCCCCCAGGCAGTACTTC | CASSQDLRVAPRQYF
- | TRBD2 | TRBJ2-1 | TRBV7-9 | TGTGCCAGCAGCCGAAACTTTAGCGGGAGGGCCTCCTACAATGAGCAGTTCTTC | CASSRNFSGRASYNEQFF
- | - | TRBJ1-1 | TRBV7-2 | TGTGCCAGCAGCGCACAGCTTTTGAACACTGAAGCTTTCTTT | CASSAQLLNTEAFF
- | - | TRBJ2-3 | TRBV30 | TGTGCCTGGAGGCGTAGCACAGATACGCAGTATTTT | CAWRRSTDTQYF